This T cell receptor beta chain was recorded in a study of blood T cells in healthy people across ages. The study's findings and limits: Roughly linearly, TCR beta diversity per million T cells fell as age increased. Relative to aged donors, long-lived donors carried more naive CD4+ cells and displayed higher diversity.

Primed by a sample-barcoded 5' primer and a J-beta primer mix, a second PCR proceeded for about 7 to 11 cycles. Via MiXCR, TCRdb re-called the 5' RACE reads, giving one row per CDR3 protein. The repertoire consists of fewer than 2 million distinct CDR3 sequences, with around 40% occurring once and the leading ten covering 23%. This CDR3 has 16 amino acids. CDR1 is SGHKS, CDR2 YYEKEE, per germline (reference sequence). Comments on this clonotype: Its antigen remains unidentified. With a much larger clone just one base away, this may be a read error.

The genes are TRBV5-5 and TRBJ2-6; D assignment may be TRBD1 or TRBD2 (5 bases each). The sequence was collected from a human donor in good health. The sequenced sample consisted of blood. The CDR3 sequence is CASSLALSSGANALTF. DNA for the CDR3: TGTGCCAGCAGCCTAGCACTCTCATCTGGGGCCAACGCCCTGACTTTC.